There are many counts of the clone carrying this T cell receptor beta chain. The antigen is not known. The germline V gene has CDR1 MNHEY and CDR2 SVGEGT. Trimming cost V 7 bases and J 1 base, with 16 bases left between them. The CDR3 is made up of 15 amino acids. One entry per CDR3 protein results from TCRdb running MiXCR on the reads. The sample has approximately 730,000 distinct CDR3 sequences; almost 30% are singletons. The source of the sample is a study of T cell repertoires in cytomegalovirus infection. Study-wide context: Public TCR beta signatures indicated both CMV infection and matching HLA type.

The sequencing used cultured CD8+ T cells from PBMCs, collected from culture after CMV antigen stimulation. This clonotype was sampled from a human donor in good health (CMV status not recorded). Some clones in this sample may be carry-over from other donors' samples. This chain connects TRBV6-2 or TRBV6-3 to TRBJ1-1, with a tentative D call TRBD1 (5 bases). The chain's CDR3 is CASITRGGENTEAFF. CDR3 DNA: TGTGCCAGCATCACGCGTGGGGGGGAGAACACTGAAGCTTTCTTT.